This T cell receptor (beta chain) was identified in a study of cytomegalovirus exposure and HLA in healthy donors. Use of 60 Vbeta and 13 Jbeta primers characterized the PCR. The assay was immunoSEQ multiplex PCR, and TCRdb's table has in-frame clones only and misses some. Seen here are 150,000 to 200,000 clones, around three quarters observed once, and the top ten hold approximately 1%. The CDR3 totals 15 residues. With 3 bases removed from V and 1 base from J, the gap between germline ends came to 10 bases. Germline CDR1 MGHDK, CDR2 SYGVNS. All donors participated as healthy donors of bone marrow. With respect to this clone: Its specificity is not known.

Study-wide results and caveats: Later analysis demonstrated an association between a missense DCLRE1C variant and TCR beta V- and J-gene trimming. Indistinguishable V segments, including TRBV6-2 and TRBV6-3, were excluded. TCR beta sequences numbering 15,000 to 20,000 were associated with HLA alleles at 0.05 false discovery rate in a later analysis.

V gene TRBV25-1 combines with J gene TRBJ2-1; no definite D call. Material for sequencing was PBMCs. The sequence came from a woman between 40 and 50 years old in good health and CMV-seronegative. The CDR3 loop is CASSDPRSSYNEQFF. CDR3 in DNA: TGTGCCAGCAGTGACCCCCGGAGTTCCTACAATGAGCAGTTCTTC.